The 32 T cell receptor beta chains in this list originate from one sample, sequenced in a study of cytomegalovirus exposure and HLA in healthy donors. Primers for the PCR totalled 60 Vbeta and 13 Jbeta. Generated by immunoSEQ multiplex PCR, the TCRdb table keeps only in-frame clones and is missing some. The repertoire shows 100,000 to 150,000 clones; the top ten hold roughly 1%. Sequences were obtained from PBMCs. These receptors all come from a man between 18 and 35 years old in good health and CMV-seronegative.

The V call is TRBV6-9, the J call TRBJ2-5, with 8 positions matching TRBD2. The assigned J gene may be wrong: the sequence end matches TRBJ2-7 better. The CDR3 consists of 13 residues. Germline V CDR1 and CDR2: MNHGY, SVAAGI. The DNA of the CDR3 is TGTGCCAGTACAGCGGGGGACTCCTACGAGCAGTACTTC. Translation gives CASTAGDSYEQYF.

Remarks on this clone: Distinct nucleotide sequences in the sample also encode this CDR3. The V gene is TRBV5-1, the J gene TRBJ2-5, with TRBD2 as a possible D gene (5 bases). Trimming removed 4 bases from V and 2 bases from J, with 9 bases in between. This CDR3 is 13 amino acids long. Germline V CDR1 and CDR2: SGHRS, YFSETQ. The CDR3 spells CASSLGVQETQYF. In DNA form, the CDR3 reads TGCGCCAGCAGCCTCGGGGTACAAGAGACCCAGTACTTC.

V gene TRBV28 combines with J gene TRBJ2-7; 10 nucleotides align to TRBD1. The CDR3 sequence is 16 residues long. V trimming: 6 bases; J trimming: 1 base; junction bases outside the gene matches: 9. The germline gives CDR1 MDHEN, CDR2 SYDVKM. The CDR3 loop reads CASRGLGTGESYEQYF. The CDR3 bases are TGTGCCAGCAGGGGGCTCGGGACAGGGGAGTCCTACGAGCAGTACTTC.

This chain uses TRBV5-1 with TRBJ2-1, with 7 bases that match TRBD1. This CDR3 is built from 13 residues. J was trimmed by 8 bases and V by 4 bases; bases with no gene match: 6. Germline assignment: CDR1 SGHRS and CDR2 YFSETQ. CDR3: CASSANRGHEQFF. DNA of the CDR3: TGCGCCAGCAGCGCAAACAGGGGCCATGAGCAGTTCTTC.

The genes are TRBV7-9 and TRBJ2-1; D unclear. The CDR3 spans 15 residues. V was clipped by 2 bases and J by 0 bases, with 8 bases between them. Germline CDR1 SEHNR, CDR2 FQNEAQ (reference sequence). The CDR3 bases are TGTGCCAGCAGCTTATTGGGCAGCTCCTACAATGAGCAGTTCTTC. Protein product: CASSLLGSSYNEQFF.

The chain couples TRBV29-1 to TRBJ2-5, with 7 nucleotides matching TRBD1. The J call may be mistaken, given a closer DNA end match to TRBJ2-7. Germline assignment: CDR1 SQVTM and CDR2 ANQGSEA. The CDR3 totals 14 residues. DNA of the CDR3: TGCAGCGTTTCATACAGGGGTGGAAATTACGAGCAGTACTTC. It is translated as CSVSYRGGNYEQYF.

The chain links TRBV4-1 to TRBJ1-4, with 9 nucleotides matching TRBD1. Germline V gene lookup returns CDR1 MGHRA and CDR2 YSYEKL. The length of the CDR3 is 16 residues. Trimming took 4 bases from V and 2 from J; bases not matched to a gene: 5. For the CDR3, the DNA is TGCGCCAGCAGCCCGGCCGGGACAGGGACTAATGAAAAACTGTTTTTT. This gives the protein CASSPAGTGTNEKLFF.

The CDR3 protein is CASRQTNRDAFF. The DNA of the CDR3 is TGTGCCAGCAGGCAAACAAACAGGGATGCTTTCTTT. V and J are TRBV7-2 and TRBJ1-1; tentative D call: TRBD1 (6 bases). This CDR3 spans 12 amino acids. Germline V gene lookup returns CDR1 SGHTA and CDR2 FQGNSA. Trimming took 6 bases from V and 11 from J, leaving 16 bases between them.

The V gene is TRBV30, the J gene TRBJ1-4; D remains unclear. The CDR3 runs to 14 residues. V dropped 5 bases and J dropped 8 bases, with 18 bases sitting between them. The germline V gene has CDR1 GTSNPN and CDR2 SVGIG (reference sequence). CDR3 bases: TGTGCCTGGTCACTTGGTGGGGAGAGAGAAAAACTGTTTTTT. Its translation: CAWSLGGEREKLFF.

This chain joins TRBV7-8 and TRBJ1-6; maybe TRBD1 (6 bases). CDR3 length: 13 amino acids. Between the trimmed V and J ends, which lost 2 bases and 14 bases, there was a span of 13 bases. The germline V gene has CDR1 SGHVS and CDR2 FQNEAQ. This chain's CDR3 is CASSLSGGAALHF. The CDR3 nucleotides read TGTGCCAGCAGCTTATCGGGGGGGGCGGCCCTCCACTTT.

CDR3 sequence reads: CASSERETYEQYF. In DNA form, the CDR3 reads TGTGCCAGCAGTGAAAGGGAGACCTACGAGCAGTACTTC. The chain employs TRBV6-1 and TRBJ2-7; D possibly corresponds to TRBD2 (5 bases). The germline gives CDR1 MNHNS, CDR2 SASEGT. The V gene lost 2 bases and the J gene lost 2 bases, with 7 bases spanning the gap. The CDR3 covers 13 residues.

The chain employs TRBV19 and TRBJ2-2; a possible D gene is TRBD2 (5 bases). CDR3 length equals 14 residues. V was shortened by 6 bases and J by 0 bases, with 8 bases between the two germline ends. Germline V lookup: CDR1 LNHDA, CDR2 SQIVND (reference sequence). The CDR3 loop is CASRAGANTGELFF. The CDR3 DNA sequence: TGTGCCAGTAGGGCCGGGGCGAACACCGGGGAGCTGTTTTTT.

The chain combines TRBV15 with TRBJ1-4; no reliable D call. V was trimmed by 1 base and J by 0 bases, leaving 6 bases between them. The germline V gene has CDR1 LNHNV and CDR2 YYDKDF (reference sequence). The CDR3 extends over 15 amino acids. This chain's CDR3 is CATSRGQATNEKLFF. Written as DNA, the CDR3 is TGTGCCACCAGCAGAGGACAAGCAACTAATGAAAAACTGTTTTTT. The full variable domain, completed using reference TRBV15 and TRBJ1-4, is DAMVIQNPRYQVTQFGKPVTLSCSQTLNHNVMYWYQQKSSQAPKLLFHYYDKDFNNEADTPDNFQSRRPNTSFCFLDIRSPGLGDTAMYLCATSRGQATNEKLFFGSGTQLSVL.

The chain combines TRBV25-1 with TRBJ1-2; maybe TRBD1 (5 bases). Germline loops: CDR1 MGHDK, CDR2 SYGVNS. V was shortened by 7 bases and J by 3 bases, with 9 bases between the two germline ends. This CDR3 contains 12 residues. The CDR3: CASKQGDYGYTF. As DNA, the CDR3 is TGTGCCAGCAAGCAGGGCGACTATGGCTACACCTTC.

The chain has TRBV2 and TRBJ1-1; D not certain. This CDR3 has 13 amino acids. Germline loops: CDR1 SNHLY, CDR2 FYNNEI. V was shortened by 7 bases and J by 3 bases, with 12 bases between the two germline ends. This CDR3 is CASTIGRDTEAFF. The CDR3 DNA reads as TGTGCCAGCACGATTGGGCGGGACACTGAAGCTTTCTTT. The whole variable domain, remainder taken from reference TRBV2 and TRBJ1-1, is EPEVTQTPSHQVTQMGQEVILRCVPISNHLYFYWYRQILGQKVEFLVSFYNNEISEKSEIFDDQFSVERPDGSNFTLKIRSTKLEDSAMYFCASTIGRDTEAFFGQGTRLTVV.

The rearrangement uses TRBV29-1 and TRBJ2-5; the D gene is possibly TRBD2 (6 bases). Trimming removed 5 bases at V and 7 bases at J, with 20 bases between. Germline lookup yields CDR1 SQVTM and CDR2 ANQGSEA. The CDR3 totals 14 residues. The CDR3 bases are TGCAGCGTTCCAACGTTGTACGGGAGAGGGACCCAGTACTTC. Translation: CSVPTLYGRGTQYF.

This chain uses TRBV2 with TRBJ1-5; weak D call: TRBD1 (5 bases). The CDR3 is 18 residues long. V was shortened by 4 bases and J by 0 bases, with 19 bases between the two germline ends. Germline V gives CDR1 SNHLY, CDR2 FYNNEI. Written as DNA, the CDR3 is TGTGCCAGCAGTGGGGGCCCTGTTTACGCGAATAGCAATCAGCCCCAGCATTTT. Protein: CASSGGPVYANSNQPQHF.

The gene calls are TRBV7-2 and TRBJ1-5; TRBD1 is a possible D gene (5 bases). CDR1 SGHTA and CDR2 FQGNSA come from the germline V gene. The CDR3 extends over 15 amino acids. Between the trimmed V and J ends, which lost 1 base and 5 bases, there was a span of 12 bases. The CDR3 here is CASSLGAGKDQPQHF. The DNA for the CDR3 is TGTGCCAGCAGCTTAGGTGCAGGGAAGGATCAGCCCCAGCATTTT.

The chain's CDR3 is CASSPDDWTATQETQYF. DNA for the CDR3: TGCGCCAGCAGCCCAGATGATTGGACAGCCACCCAAGAGACCCAGTACTTC. The rearrangement links TRBV4-1 to TRBJ2-5, with D perhaps TRBD1 (6 bases). The CDR3 has 17 residues. V was clipped by 4 bases and J by 1 base, with 19 bases between them. Germline CDR1 reads MGHRA; CDR2 reads YSYEKL.

As regards this clone: A read error may produce the germline difference seen at one junction end. The chain has TRBV6-1 and TRBJ1-6; tentatively, D is TRBD1 (5 bases). This CDR3 region has 13 residues. CDR1 is MNHNS, CDR2 SASEGT, per germline. The chain's CDR3 is CASSQGLPSGSIF. Written as DNA, the CDR3 is TGTGCCAGCAGTCAGGGACTGCCCTCCGGTAGTATCTTT.

The genes are TRBV10-3 and TRBJ1-1; D perhaps matches TRBD1 (5 bases). The CDR3 has 14 residues. Germline V gene sequence: CDR1 ENHRY, CDR2 SYGVKD. Trimming removed 10 bases from V and 3 bases from J, with 18 bases in between. CDR3 sequence (DNA): TGTGCCAACGGGCGGGGATGGGGGGACACTGAAGCTTTCTTT. Translating gives CANGRGWGDTEAFF.

This chain links TRBV6-4 with TRBJ1-2; D ambiguous. Trimming cost V 0 bases and J 4 bases, with 6 bases left between them. The CDR3 has 13 amino acids. In germline, CDR1 is MRHNA, CDR2 SNTAGT. As DNA, the CDR3 is TGTGCCAGCAGTGACTCGAGTATCTATGGCTACACCTTC. Translation: CASSDSSIYGYTF.

The chain joins TRBV5-4 to TRBJ2-2, with D possibly TRBD1 on 6 matching bases. Germline-derived CDR1 and CDR2 are SGHNT and YYREEE (reference sequence). Trimming took 7 bases from V and 3 from J, leaving 16 bases between them. The CDR3 is made up of 15 amino acids. This CDR3 is CASGSGVDYTGELFF. CDR3 bases: TGTGCCAGCGGATCAGGGGTCGACTACACCGGGGAGCTGTTTTTT. The full variable domain, with the rest looked up from reference TRBV5-4 and TRBJ2-2, is ETGVTQSPTHLIKTRGQQVTLRCSSQSGHNTVSWYQQALGQGPQFIFQYYREEENGRGNFPPRFSGLQFPNYSSELNVNALELDDSALYLCASGSGVDYTGELFFGEGSRLTVL.

The genes are TRBV28 and TRBJ1-1, with D maybe TRBD1 (5 bases). The V end lost 11 bases, the J end lost 0 bases, and 10 bases lay between the germline ends. The length of the CDR3 is 12 residues. Germline assignment: CDR1 MDHEN and CDR2 SYDVKM. CDR3 bases: TGTGCCGGCCGGACATTGAACACTGAAGCTTTCTTT. This encodes CAGRTLNTEAFF.

The chain uses TRBV15 and TRBJ2-7; the match to TRBD1 covers 8 bases. With V trimmed by 5 bases and J by 7 bases, 4 bases remained unmatched. This CDR3 is built from 12 residues. Germline V gene sequence: CDR1 LNHNV, CDR2 YYDKDF (reference sequence). The CDR3 here is CATSGQGREQYF. CDR3 bases: TGTGCCACCAGCGGACAGGGTCGGGAGCAGTACTTC.

V is TRBV10-1 and J is TRBJ2-7; D is unclear. The germline V gene has CDR1 WNHNN and CDR2 SYGVQD (reference sequence). V lost 3 bases, J lost 3 bases, and 6 bases lay in between. The CDR3 has 12 amino acids. The chain's CDR3 is CASSENSYEQYF. DNA of the CDR3: TGCGCCAGCAGTGAAAACAGCTACGAGCAGTACTTC.

The rearrangement joins TRBV23-1 to TRBJ1-4, with 8 positions matching TRBD1. TRBV23-1 qualifies as an ORF whose function is uncertain. There are 19 residues in the CDR3. Losses at the gene ends were 6 bases for V and 6 bases for J; bases not matched to a gene: 21. CDR3 loop: CASRPDSDREFSDHEKLFF. The CDR3 region has the DNA TGCGCCAGCAGACCAGACTCGGACAGGGAGTTCAGCGACCATGAAAAACTGTTTTTT.

The V call is TRBV9, the J call TRBJ2-3; D not certain. The CDR3 extends over 14 amino acids. CDR1 is SGDLS and CDR2 is YYNGEE in the germline V gene. V was pared by 0 bases and J by 6 bases, with 11 bases between. The CDR3 sequence: CASSVEGVRDTQYF. The CDR3 DNA is TGTGCCAGCAGCGTAGAAGGTGTGCGGGATACGCAGTATTTT. Variable domain in full (rest from reference TRBV9 and TRBJ2-3): DSGVTQTPKHLITATGQRVTLRCSPRSGDLSVYWYQQSLDQGLQFLIQYYNGEERAKGNILERFSAQQFPDLHSELNLSSLELGDSALYFCASSVEGVRDTQYFGPGTRLTVL.

This chain uses TRBV6-5 with TRBJ1-6; D gene uncertain. Trimming cost V 0 bases and J 5 bases, with 11 bases left between them. From germline, CDR1 is MNHEY and CDR2 SVGAGI. The CDR3 extends over 16 amino acids. CDR3 sequence reads: CASSYSAGINNSPLHF. DNA for the CDR3: TGTGCCAGCAGTTACTCGGCAGGAATCAATAATTCACCCCTCCACTTT.

V usage is TRBV4-1 and J usage is TRBJ2-1; the match to TRBD1 covers 11 bases. Per germline, CDR1 MGHRA and CDR2 YSYEKL. The CDR3 totals 14 residues. V dropped 4 bases and J dropped 8; count of bases not matched to a gene: 4. CDR3 bases: TGCGCCAGCAGCCCTTGGGACAGGGGGGATGAGCAGTTCTTC. Translation: CASSPWDRGDEQFF.

The genes are TRBV18 and TRBJ2-1; D may be TRBD1 (5 bases). Germline V gene data show CDR1 as KGHSH and CDR2 as LQKENI. The CDR3 loop spans 12 amino acids. The germline V and J ends were trimmed by 3 bases and 10 bases, with 10 bases remaining between them. CDR3: CASSPGPSEQFF. CDR3 coding DNA: TGTGCCAGCTCACCGGGGCCCAGCGAGCAGTTCTTC.

V gene TRBV2 combines with J gene TRBJ2-7, with TRBD1 matching over 10 bases. The CDR3 sequence is 15 residues long. J lost 3 bases, V lost 5 bases, and 7 bases had no gene match. CDR1 is SNHLY, CDR2 FYNNEI, per germline. The DNA for the CDR3 is TGTGCCAGCAGTAAGAAGGGGACAGGGGACTACGAGCAGTACTTC. Protein product: CASSKKGTGDYEQYF.